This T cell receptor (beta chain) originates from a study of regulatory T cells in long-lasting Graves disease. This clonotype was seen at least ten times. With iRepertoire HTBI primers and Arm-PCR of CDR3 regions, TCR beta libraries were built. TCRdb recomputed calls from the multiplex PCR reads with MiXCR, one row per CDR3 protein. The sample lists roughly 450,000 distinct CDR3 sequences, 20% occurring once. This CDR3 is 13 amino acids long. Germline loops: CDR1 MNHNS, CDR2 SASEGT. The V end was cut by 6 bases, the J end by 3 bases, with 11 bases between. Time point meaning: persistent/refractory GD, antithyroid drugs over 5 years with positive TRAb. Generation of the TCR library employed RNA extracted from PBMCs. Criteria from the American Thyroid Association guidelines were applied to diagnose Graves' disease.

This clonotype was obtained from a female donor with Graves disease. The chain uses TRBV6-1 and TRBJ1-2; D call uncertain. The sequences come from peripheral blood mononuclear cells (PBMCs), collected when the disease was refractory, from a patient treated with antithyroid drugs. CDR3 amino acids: CASRSGPYYGYTF. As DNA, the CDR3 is TGTGCCAGCAGGTCCGGGCCCTACTATGGCTACACCTTC.